This TCR beta chain stems from a study of OX40 agonist ivuxolimab in advanced cancers. Looking at the study overall: Age averaged 60 years (range about 23 to 85), and around 87% were male. Earlier anti-PD-1, anti-PD-L1 or anti-CTLA-4 therapy was permitted; about 39% had received some.

Patients with autoimmune history or systemic immunosuppression were excluded. V lost 1 base to trimming and J lost 5 bases; unmatched junction nucleotides: 6. This CDR3 has 15 residues. Germline V lookup: CDR1 GTSNPN, CDR2 SVGIG (reference sequence). TCRdb keeps only in-frame clones here, not all; method: immunoSEQ multiplex PCR. The data show 83,000 or so clones, around 80% seen once. The chain links TRBV30 to TRBJ1-3; TRBD1 matches 9 bases. The sequence came from an adult with an advanced solid tumor such as melanoma, head and neck, liver or kidney cancer. The sample was CD4+ or CD8+ T cells sorted from blood, taken in a trial of the OX40 agonist ivuxolimab. Here the CDR3 DNA reads TGTGCCTGGAGTGAGGGACAGGGTAATCGAAACACCATATATTTT. It translates to CAWSEGQGNRNTIYF.